This T cell receptor beta chain originates from a study of blood T cell repertoires in COVID-19. Study details: The analysed material was cDNA or gDNA that came from T cells, B-cell-depleted T cells, or PBMCs.

J was trimmed by 5 bases and V by 5 bases; bases with no gene match: 9. The CDR3 covers 16 residues. CDR1 is MNHEY, CDR2 SMNVEV, per germline (reference sequence). Original methodology: Cell counts per sample came from amplifying reference gene primers. Sequenced by immunoSEQ multiplex PCR; TCRdb stores in-frame clones only, minus some. V and J calls and clone size are given by that table; D and trimming were obtained from the DNA. The repertoire has roughly 120,000 clones, 90% of them found once; the top ten carry approximately 3.7%. The sequencing input was peripheral blood. The chain uses TRBV27 and TRBJ2-5, with 12 bases aligning to TRBD2. The clonotype comes from a man between 45 and 60 years old with active COVID-19. The CDR3 spells CASSKRLAGGGETQYF. The CDR3 DNA reads TGTGCCAGCAGTAAACGCCTAGCGGGAGGGGGGGAGACCCAGTACTTC.